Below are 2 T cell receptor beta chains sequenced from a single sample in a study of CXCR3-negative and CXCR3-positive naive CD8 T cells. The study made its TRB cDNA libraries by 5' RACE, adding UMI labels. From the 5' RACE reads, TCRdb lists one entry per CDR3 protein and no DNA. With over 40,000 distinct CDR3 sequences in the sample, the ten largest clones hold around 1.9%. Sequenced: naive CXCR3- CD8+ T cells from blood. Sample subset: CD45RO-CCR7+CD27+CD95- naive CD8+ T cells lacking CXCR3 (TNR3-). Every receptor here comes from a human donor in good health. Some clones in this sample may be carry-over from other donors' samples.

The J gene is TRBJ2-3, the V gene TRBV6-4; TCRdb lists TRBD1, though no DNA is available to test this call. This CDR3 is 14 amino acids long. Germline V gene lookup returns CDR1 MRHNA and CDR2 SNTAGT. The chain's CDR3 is CASSDGAGEDTQYF.

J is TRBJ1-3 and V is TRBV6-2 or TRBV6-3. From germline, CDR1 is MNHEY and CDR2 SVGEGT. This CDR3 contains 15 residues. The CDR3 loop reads CASSYDADSGNTIYF.